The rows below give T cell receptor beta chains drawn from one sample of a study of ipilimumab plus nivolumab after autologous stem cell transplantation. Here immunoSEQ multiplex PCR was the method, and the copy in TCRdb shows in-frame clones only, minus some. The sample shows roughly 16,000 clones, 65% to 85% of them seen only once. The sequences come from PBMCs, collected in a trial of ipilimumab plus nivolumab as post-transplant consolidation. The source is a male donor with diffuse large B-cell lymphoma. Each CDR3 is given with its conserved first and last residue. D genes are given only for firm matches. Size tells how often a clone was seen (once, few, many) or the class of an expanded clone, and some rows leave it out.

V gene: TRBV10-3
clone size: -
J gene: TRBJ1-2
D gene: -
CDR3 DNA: TGTGCCATCAGTGAGTCCACCGGCAGGGGTTATGGCTACACCTTC
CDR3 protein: CAISESTGRGYGYTF

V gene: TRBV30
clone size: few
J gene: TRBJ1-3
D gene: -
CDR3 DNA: TGTGCCTGGAGTGCTGGGACAACTGGAAACACCATATATTTT
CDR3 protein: CAWSAGTTGNTIYF

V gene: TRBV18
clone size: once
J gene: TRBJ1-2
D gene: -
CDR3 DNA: TGTGCCAGCTCACCCGATAAGACGGAGAACTATGGCTACACCTTC
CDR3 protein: CASSPDKTENYGYTF

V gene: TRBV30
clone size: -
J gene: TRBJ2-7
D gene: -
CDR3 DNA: TGTGCCTGGAGAGAGGATCGCTACGAGCAGTACTTC
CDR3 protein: CAWREDRYEQYF

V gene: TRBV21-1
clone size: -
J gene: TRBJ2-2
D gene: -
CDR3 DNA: TGTGCCAGCAAGAAGCGGGGCAAGAACACCGGGGAGCTGTTTTTT
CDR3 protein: CASKKRGKNTGELFF

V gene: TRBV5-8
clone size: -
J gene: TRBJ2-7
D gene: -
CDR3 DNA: TGTGCCAGCAGCCTGAGGGGTCCCTACGAGCAGTACTTC
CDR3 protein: CASSLRGPYEQYF

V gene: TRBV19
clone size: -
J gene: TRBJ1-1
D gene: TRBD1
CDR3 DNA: TGTGCCAGTAGCCGGGACAGGGGGCGGAGTGAAGCTTTCTTT
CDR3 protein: CASSRDRGRSEAFF

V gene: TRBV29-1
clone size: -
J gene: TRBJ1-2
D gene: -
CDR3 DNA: TGCAGCGTTGAAGTCACTCCCGGGGTTGGCTATGGCTACACCTTC
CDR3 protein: CSVEVTPGVGYGYTF

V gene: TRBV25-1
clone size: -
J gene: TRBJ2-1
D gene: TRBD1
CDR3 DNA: TGTGCCAGCAGTGGGGACAGGGTAAATGAGCAGTTCTTC
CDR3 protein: CASSGDRVNEQFF

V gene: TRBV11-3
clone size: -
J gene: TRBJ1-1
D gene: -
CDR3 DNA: TGTGCCAGCAGCTTTTCGAGGACGGTATTGAACACTGAAGCTTTCTTT
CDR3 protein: CASSFSRTVLNTEAFF

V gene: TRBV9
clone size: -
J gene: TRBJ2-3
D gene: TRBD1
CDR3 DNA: TGTGCCAGCAGCGACGGACAGGGGGTCCCTCACGGGGCGCAGTATTTT
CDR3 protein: CASSDGQGVPHGAQYF

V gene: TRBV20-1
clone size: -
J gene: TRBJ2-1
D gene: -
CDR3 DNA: TGCAGTGTCCTCAGGCACAATGAGCAGTTCTTC
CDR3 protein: CSVLRHNEQFF

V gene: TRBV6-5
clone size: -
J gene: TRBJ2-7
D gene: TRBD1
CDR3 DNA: TGTGCCAGCAGCCGGACAGGCTACGAGCAGTACTTC
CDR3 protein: CASSRTGYEQYF

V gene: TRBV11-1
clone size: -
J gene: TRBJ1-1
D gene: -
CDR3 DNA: TGTGCCAGCAGCTTAGCAACCTTGAACACTGAAGCTTTCTTT
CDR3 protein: CASSLATLNTEAFF

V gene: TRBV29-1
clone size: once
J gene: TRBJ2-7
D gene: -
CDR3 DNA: TGCAGCGTTGATGGCGGCAGTATTTACGAGCAGTACTTC
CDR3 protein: CSVDGGSIYEQYF

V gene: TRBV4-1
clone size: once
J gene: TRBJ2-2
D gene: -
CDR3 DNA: TGCGCCAGCAGCCAAATAAGCGGGGAGCTGTTTTTT
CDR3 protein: CASSQISGELFF